The rows below give T cell receptor beta chains drawn from one sample of a study of shared T cell receptors in the human thymus. Sequencing used immunoSEQ multiplex PCR; TCRdb keeps in-frame clones, though not all of them. This sample carries about 540,000 clones, more than 75% of them seen once, and the ten largest clones take more than 0.01%. The sample also formed part of further work on human thymus T cells.

The sample taken for sequencing was thymocytes. The source of these receptors is a boy under three years old with a congenital heart defect. CDR3s include the opening cysteine and the closing phenylalanine or tryptophan. Fields, in order: D gene, clone size, J gene, V gene, CDR3 protein, CDR3 DNA. The D gene is left open where the match is weak. Expanded clones are given a class, and other clones once, few, many or no size at all.

NA | NA | TRBJ1-2 | TRBV6-1 | CASRGANNYGYTF | TGTGCCAGCAGGGGAGCCAACAACTATGGCTACACCTTC
NA | NA | TRBJ2-5 | TRBV11-2 | CASSLPGQRKTQYF | TGTGCCAGCAGCTTACCAGGACAGAGGAAGACCCAGTACTTC
TRBD1 | NA | TRBJ2-5 | TRBV19 | CASSIDIQGGTQYF | TGTGCCAGTAGTATAGATATACAGGGGGGGACCCAGTACTTC
NA | once | TRBJ1-6 | TRBV6-4 | CASRRESNSPLHF | TGTGCCAGCAGGAGGGAATCTAATTCACCCCTCCACTTT
NA | NA | TRBJ2-1 | TRBV7-9 | CASRTTGYNEQFF | TGTGCCAGCAGAACTACGGGTTACAATGAGCAGTTCTTC
NA | NA | TRBJ2-1 | TRBV29-1 | CSVEGGYNEQFF | TGCAGCGTTGAAGGCGGATACAATGAGCAGTTCTTC
NA | NA | TRBJ2-1 | TRBV28 | CASSFGGLKLPNYNEQFF | TGTGCCAGCAGTTTCGGGGGATTGAAGCTTCCTAACTACAATGAGCAGTTCTTC
TRBD1 | NA | TRBJ2-2 | TRBV4-3 | CASSPGRTGGYGELFF | TGCGCCAGCAGCCCGGGGCGGACAGGGGGCTACGGGGAGCTGTTTTTT
TRBD2 | NA | TRBJ2-7 | TRBV4-3 | CASSQDKSGRVYEQYF | TGCGCCAGCAGCCAAGATAAGAGCGGGAGAGTTTACGAGCAGTACTTC
NA | NA | TRBJ2-7 | TRBV28 | CATHYTSSYEQYF | TGTGCCACCCATTACACTAGCTCCTACGAGCAGTACTTC
NA | NA | TRBJ2-5 | TRBV7-4 | CASRQSGHPRLYQETQYF | TGTGCCAGCAGACAAAGCGGCCACCCGAGACTGTACCAAGAGACCCAGTACTTC
TRBD1 | NA | TRBJ2-5 | TRBV25-1 | CASSERHGQETQETQYF | TGTGCCAGCAGTGAGCGCCACGGACAGGAGACCCAAGAGACCCAGTACTTC
TRBD2 | NA | TRBJ2-1 | TRBV14 | CASSYAPGLAGARSFYNEQFF | TGTGCCAGCAGCTACGCACCGGGACTAGCGGGAGCCAGGTCCTTTTACAATGAGCAGTTCTTC
TRBD1 | NA | TRBJ1-1 | TRBV7-9 | CASSLAPSTGAGTEAFF | TGTGCCAGCAGCTTAGCTCCCTCTACAGGGGCCGGCACTGAAGCTTTCTTT
NA | NA | TRBJ1-1 | TRBV7-9 | CASSLGTGMNTEAFF | TGTGCCAGCAGCTTAGGCACAGGAATGAACACTGAAGCTTTCTTT
TRBD1 | NA | TRBJ1-3 | TRBV14 | CASSQTGGYGNTIYF | TGTGCCAGCAGCCAGACAGGGGGTTATGGAAACACCATATATTTT
TRBD1 | NA | TRBJ2-4 | TRBV30 | CAWSGGGTGTGSPIAKNIQYF | TGTGCCTGGAGTGGAGGGGGGACCGGGACAGGGAGCCCGATAGCCAAAAACATTCAGTACTTC
NA | few | TRBJ2-3 | TRBV18 | CASSPFPDWSTDTQYF | TGTGCCAGCTCACCATTTCCGGACTGGAGCACAGATACGCAGTATTTT
TRBD2 | NA | TRBJ2-2 | TRBV11-3 | CASSLDTTGGREVVGELFF | TGTGCCAGCAGCTTAGATACCACCGGTGGGCGGGAGGTGGTCGGGGAGCTGTTTTTT
TRBD2 | once | TRBJ2-1 | TRBV6-5 | CASSYDLAGGVEQFF | TGTGCCAGCAGTTACGATCTAGCGGGAGGTGTTGAGCAGTTCTTC
NA | NA | TRBJ1-1 | TRBV11-3 | CASSLAPLEGEAFF | TGTGCCAGCAGCCTTGCCCCTTTAGAGGGTGAAGCTTTCTTT
NA | NA | TRBJ1-1 | TRBV6-5 | CASTTGTYTEAFF | TGTGCCAGCACCACCGGGACTTACACTGAAGCTTTCTTT
NA | NA | TRBJ1-2 | TRBV29-1 | CSVEGDGVGGYTF | TGCAGCGTTGAGGGAGACGGAGTCGGTGGCTACACCTTC
TRBD2 | NA | TRBJ2-7 | TRBV14 | CASSQDVGLAGVYEQYF | TGTGCCAGCAGCCAAGATGTTGGGCTAGCGGGAGTCTACGAGCAGTACTTC
NA | NA | TRBJ1-1 | TRBV21-1 | CASSKGGIRGFRTEAFF | TGTGCCAGCAGCAAAGGGGGCATCAGGGGTTTCAGGACTGAAGCTTTCTTT
TRBD1 | NA | TRBJ2-1 | TRBV5-1 | CASSSRDREIPDSYNEQFF | TGCGCCAGCAGCTCCCGGGACAGGGAAATCCCCGACTCCTACAATGAGCAGTTCTTC
NA | NA | TRBJ2-7 | TRBV19 | CASSGPGVYPTGEQYF | TGTGCCAGTAGTGGGCCAGGGGTTTACCCCACGGGAGAGCAGTACTTC